This T cell receptor beta chain was observed in a study of blood T cell repertoires in COVID-19. Study-wide background: Samples of COVID-19 (acute and convalescent) were obtained from the United States, Italy and Spain.

Generated by immunoSEQ multiplex PCR, the TCRdb table keeps only in-frame clones and is missing some. This repertoire shows approximately 150,000 clones, roughly four fifths found once; its top ten account for 13% to 15%. V lost 4 bases to trimming and J lost 10 bases; unmatched junction nucleotides: 10. The CDR3 is made up of 14 amino acids. The germline CDR1 and CDR2 sequences are SGDLS and YYNGEE. Only one count was recorded for this clone. This clonotype originated in a human donor with acute or convalescent COVID-19. The donor label of this sample is uncertain. Input material: peripheral blood. This rearrangement joins TRBV9 to TRBJ1-4; 7 bases line up with TRBD1. CDR3 in amino acids: CASSPTIGGRKLFF. The CDR3 region has the DNA TGTGCCAGCAGCCCCACCATAGGGGGCAGAAAACTGTTTTTT.